The 5 T cell receptor beta chains below were found in one sample sequenced in a study of human T cells and chemical hapten exposure. The authors extracted total RNA from unfractionated whole blood. A single record per CDR3 protein comes from TCRdb applying MiXCR to the 5' RACE reads. The sample lists about 80,000 distinct CDR3 sequences, roughly 8% occurring once. These receptors were taken from a male donor in good health.

This clonotype was seen at least ten times. V usage is TRBV19 and J usage is TRBJ2-1, with TRBD1 identical over 8 bases. CDR1 LNHDA and CDR2 SQIVND come from the germline V gene (reference sequence). The CDR3 sequence is 13 residues long. The ends lost 4 bases at V and 9 bases at J; junction bases unmatched: 5. The CDR3 sequence: CASSKQGVGEQFF. CDR3 in DNA: TGTGCCAGTAGTAAACAGGGGGTTGGTGAGCAGTTCTTC.

This clonotype was observed many times. The rearrangement links TRBV2 to TRBJ2-1; the match to TRBD1 covers 8 bases. The trim removed 6 bases at V and 4 bases at J, leaving 14 bases unmatched. Germline assignment: CDR1 SNHLY and CDR2 FYNNEI. The CDR3 runs to 17 residues. The CDR3 DNA reads as TGTGCCAGCAGCGGCCACAAACAGGGGGAGAATTACAATGAGCAGTTCTTC. Translated, it gives CASSGHKQGENYNEQFF.

There are a few counts of this clonotype. This chain uses TRBV6-1 with TRBJ2-1; TRBD2 matches 12 bases. CDR3 size: 19 residues. Germline V lookup: CDR1 MNHNS, CDR2 SASEGT. The ends lost 1 base at V and 0 bases at J; junction bases unmatched: 7. The DNA for the CDR3 is TGTGCCAGCAGTGAAGAAAACCTAGCGGGGGGGCTCTCCTACAATGAGCAGTTCTTC. Translation: CASSEENLAGGLSYNEQFF.

The sample holds many counts of this clonotype. CDR3 DNA: TGTGCCAGCAGCGGGGGAGGTACCAGCCGAAATGAAAAACTGTTTTTT. This translates into CASSGGGTSRNEKLFF. The gene calls are TRBV5-8 and TRBJ1-4, with a weak D call TRBD1 (5 bases). Deletions cut 4 bases from V and 5 bases from J, with 18 bases between. This CDR3 contains 16 residues. The V gene's germline CDR1 is SGHTS and CDR2 YDEGEE.

The chain joins TRBV29-1 to TRBJ1-4; D is unresolved. The germline V gene has CDR1 SQVTM and CDR2 ANQGSEA. The CDR3 runs 13 residues. V was cut by 4 bases and J by 2 bases, with 8 bases left in between. The chain's CDR3 is CSVGVQTNEKLFF. CDR3 nucleotide sequence: TGCAGCGTTGGGGTACAGACTAATGAAAAACTGTTTTTT.